This T cell receptor (beta chain) was obtained from a study of control samples from healthy donors and cancer patients. Some clones are missing from TCRdb's copy, which holds only in-frame ones; the method was immunoSEQ multiplex PCR. The data show over 100,000 clones, around 88% seen once. The TCR originated in a man between 35 and 55 years old in good health. The sequencing sample was made of blood.

The CDR3, as DNA: TGTGCCAGCAGCCATTATGTAGGGGGTGGAACTAATGAAAAACTGTTTTTT. Translating gives CASSHYVGGGTNEKLFF. This sequence joins TRBV3-1 (or the pseudogene TRBV3-2) and TRBJ1-4; tentative D call: TRBD1 (6 bases). Trimming took 3 bases from V and 1 from J, leaving 15 bases between them. Germline CDR1 and CDR2: LGHDT and YNNKEL (reference sequence). The CDR3 length is 17 residues.